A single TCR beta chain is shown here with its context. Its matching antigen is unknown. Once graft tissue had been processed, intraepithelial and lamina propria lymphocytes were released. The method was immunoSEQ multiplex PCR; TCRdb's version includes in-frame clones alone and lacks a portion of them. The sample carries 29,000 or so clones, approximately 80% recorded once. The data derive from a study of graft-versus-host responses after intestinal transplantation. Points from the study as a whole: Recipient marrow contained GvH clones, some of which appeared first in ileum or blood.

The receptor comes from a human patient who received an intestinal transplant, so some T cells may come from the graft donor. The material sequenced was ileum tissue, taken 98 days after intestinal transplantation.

This CDR3 reads CASNRGLGNTEAFF. The CDR3 DNA is TGTGCCAGTAACAGGGGGCTGGGGAACACTGAAGCTTTCTTT. V and J are TRBV19 and TRBJ1-1; TRBD1 agrees at 9 bases. The length of the CDR3 is 14 residues. Germline V CDR1 and CDR2: LNHDA, SQIVND (reference sequence). The J segment lost 1 base and the V segment lost 7 bases, leaving 4 bases of the junction unmatched.